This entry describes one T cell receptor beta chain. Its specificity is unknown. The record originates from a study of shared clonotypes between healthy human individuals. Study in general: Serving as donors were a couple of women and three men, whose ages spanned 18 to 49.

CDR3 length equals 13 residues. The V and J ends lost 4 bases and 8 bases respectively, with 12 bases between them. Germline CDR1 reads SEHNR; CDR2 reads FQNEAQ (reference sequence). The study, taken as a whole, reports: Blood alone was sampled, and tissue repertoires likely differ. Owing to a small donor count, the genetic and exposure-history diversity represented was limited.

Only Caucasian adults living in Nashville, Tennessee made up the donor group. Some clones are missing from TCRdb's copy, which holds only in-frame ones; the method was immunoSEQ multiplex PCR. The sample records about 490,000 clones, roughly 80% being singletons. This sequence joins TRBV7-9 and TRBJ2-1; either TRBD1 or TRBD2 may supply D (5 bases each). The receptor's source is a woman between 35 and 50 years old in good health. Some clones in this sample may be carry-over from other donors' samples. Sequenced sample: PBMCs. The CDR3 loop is CASSSGTLDEQFF. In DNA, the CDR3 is TGTGCCAGCAGCTCGGGGACCTTGGATGAGCAGTTCTTC.